These T cell receptor beta chains were read from a single sample in a study of blood T cell repertoires in COVID-19. Sequenced by immunoSEQ multiplex PCR; TCRdb stores in-frame clones only, minus some. The sample includes some 240,000 clones, around 85% of them seen just once. The specimen was PBMCs or T cells enriched from blood (not recorded which). These receptors all stem from a woman aged 40 to 50 with acute COVID-19. The CDR3 runs from the conserved cysteine through the conserved F or W. The D gene is left open where the match is weak. Only some rows state a clone size, as once, few, many or a class for expanded clones.

d_call: TRBD2
clone_size: -
j_call: TRBJ2-1
v_call: TRBV5-5
cdr3_aa: CASRPTSGSVNEQFF
cdr3_nt: TGTGCCAGCAGACCCACTAGCGGGAGCGTCAATGAGCAGTTCTTC

d_call: -
clone_size: -
j_call: TRBJ2-1
v_call: TRBV5-4
cdr3_aa: CASSMGAGELNEQFF
cdr3_nt: TGTGCCAGCAGCATGGGGGCGGGAGAACTTAATGAGCAGTTCTTC

d_call: TRBD2
clone_size: -
j_call: TRBJ2-7
v_call: TRBV3-1/TRBV3-2
cdr3_aa: CASSQPQVGGRWYEQYF
cdr3_nt: TGTGCCAGCAGCCAACCCCAGGTCGGCGGGAGATGGTACGAGCAGTACTTC

d_call: -
clone_size: -
j_call: TRBJ1-5
v_call: TRBV19
cdr3_aa: CASSTPGFRQHF
cdr3_nt: TGTGCCAGTAGTACCCCAGGGTTCCGCCAGCATTTT

d_call: -
clone_size: -
j_call: TRBJ2-3
v_call: TRBV29-1
cdr3_aa: CSVDPTSTDTQYF
cdr3_nt: TGCAGCGTTGACCCAACTAGCACAGATACGCAGTATTTT

d_call: TRBD2
clone_size: -
j_call: TRBJ2-1
v_call: TRBV10-3
cdr3_aa: CAISEGLAGGYNEQFF
cdr3_nt: TGTGCCATCAGTGAAGGACTAGCGGGAGGATACAATGAGCAGTTCTTC

d_call: -
clone_size: -
j_call: TRBJ2-3
v_call: TRBV5-6
cdr3_aa: CASSPEWSTDTQYF
cdr3_nt: TGTGCCAGCAGCCCCGAGTGGAGCACAGATACGCAGTATTTT

d_call: -
clone_size: -
j_call: TRBJ1-1
v_call: TRBV5-5
cdr3_aa: CASSYPTGLNTEAFF
cdr3_nt: TGTGCCAGCAGCTATCCAACAGGGTTGAACACTGAAGCTTTCTTT

d_call: -
clone_size: few
j_call: TRBJ1-2
v_call: TRBV3-1/TRBV3-2
cdr3_aa: CASSQGQEANYGYTF
cdr3_nt: TGTGCCAGCAGCCAAGGACAGGAGGCTAACTATGGCTACACCTTC

d_call: -
clone_size: -
j_call: TRBJ1-1
v_call: TRBV24-1
cdr3_aa: CATSDNDRGSTEAFF
cdr3_nt: TGTGCCACCAGTGACAACGATCGAGGGAGCACTGAAGCTTTCTTT

d_call: -
clone_size: -
j_call: TRBJ1-6
v_call: TRBV19
cdr3_aa: CASSMVRGYNSPLHF
cdr3_nt: TGTGCCAGTAGTATGGTCAGGGGTTATAATTCACCCCTCCACTTT

d_call: -
clone_size: -
j_call: TRBJ2-2
v_call: TRBV6-5
cdr3_aa: CASTTHETGELFF
cdr3_nt: TGTGCCAGCACCACTCATGAGACCGGGGAGCTGTTTTTT

d_call: TRBD1
clone_size: -
j_call: TRBJ1-1
v_call: TRBV2
cdr3_aa: CASRTGASSGEAFF
cdr3_nt: TGTGCCAGCAGGACAGGGGCCTCCTCGGGGGAAGCTTTCTTT

d_call: -
clone_size: -
j_call: TRBJ2-2
v_call: TRBV7-9
cdr3_aa: CASSLASASATGELFF
cdr3_nt: TGTGCCAGCAGCTTAGCAAGCGCTAGCGCCACCGGGGAGCTGTTTTTT

d_call: TRBD2
clone_size: once
j_call: TRBJ2-1
v_call: TRBV7-9
cdr3_aa: CASSFGTSGSGEQFF
cdr3_nt: TGTGCCAGCAGCTTCGGGACTAGCGGGAGCGGTGAGCAGTTCTTC

d_call: TRBD1
clone_size: -
j_call: TRBJ1-6
v_call: TRBV9
cdr3_aa: CASSASTGYNSPLHF
cdr3_nt: TGTGCCAGCAGCGCCTCGACAGGGTATAATTCACCCCTCCACTTT

d_call: -
clone_size: -
j_call: TRBJ1-4
v_call: TRBV21-1
cdr3_aa: CASSKGTGGEKLFF
cdr3_nt: TGTGCCAGCAGCAAAGGGACAGGGGGCGAAAAACTGTTTTTT

d_call: TRBD1
clone_size: -
j_call: TRBJ1-5
v_call: TRBV19
cdr3_aa: CASSIGRDRGRNQPQHF
cdr3_nt: TGTGCCAGTAGTATAGGAAGGGACAGGGGGCGAAATCAGCCCCAGCATTTT

d_call: TRBD2
clone_size: few
j_call: TRBJ2-3
v_call: TRBV7-3
cdr3_aa: CASSRTSGSSDTQYF
cdr3_nt: TGTGCCAGCAGCCGCACTAGCGGGAGCTCAGATACGCAGTATTTT

d_call: -
clone_size: -
j_call: TRBJ1-2
v_call: TRBV19
cdr3_aa: CASSILGSNYGYTF
cdr3_nt: TGTGCCAGTAGTATTTTGGGCAGTAACTATGGCTACACCTTC

d_call: TRBD2
clone_size: -
j_call: TRBJ2-3
v_call: TRBV12-3/TRBV12-4
cdr3_aa: CASRTSGRDTQYF
cdr3_nt: TGTGCCAGCCGGACTAGCGGGAGAGATACGCAGTATTTT

d_call: -
clone_size: -
j_call: TRBJ1-6
v_call: TRBV5-4
cdr3_aa: CASSRQVWDSPLHF
cdr3_nt: TGTGCCAGCAGCCGACAGGTCTGGGATTCACCCCTCCACTTT

d_call: TRBD1
clone_size: once
j_call: TRBJ1-4
v_call: TRBV9
cdr3_aa: CASSAGQGEDEKLFF
cdr3_nt: TGTGCCAGCAGCGCAGGACAGGGGGAGGATGAAAAACTGTTTTTT

d_call: TRBD1
clone_size: -
j_call: TRBJ1-2
v_call: TRBV2
cdr3_aa: CASSPDRVNYGYTF
cdr3_nt: TGTGCCAGCAGTCCGGACAGGGTTAACTATGGCTACACCTTC

d_call: -
clone_size: -
j_call: TRBJ2-3
v_call: TRBV5-1
cdr3_aa: CASSLAGGDDTQYF
cdr3_nt: TGCGCCAGCAGCTTGGCCGGAGGGGACGATACGCAGTATTTT

d_call: -
clone_size: -
j_call: TRBJ2-5
v_call: TRBV6-5
cdr3_aa: CASSSGSATQYF
cdr3_nt: TGTGCCAGCAGTTCCGGTAGCGCGACCCAGTACTTC

d_call: TRBD2
clone_size: -
j_call: TRBJ2-7
v_call: TRBV11-2
cdr3_aa: CASSFGTSEAYEQYF
cdr3_nt: TGTGCCAGCAGCTTCGGGACTAGCGAGGCCTACGAGCAGTACTTC

d_call: -
clone_size: few
j_call: TRBJ1-1
v_call: TRBV10-1
cdr3_aa: CAERVNTEAFF
cdr3_nt: TGCGCCGAACGGGTGAACACTGAAGCTTTCTTT

d_call: TRBD1
clone_size: -
j_call: TRBJ1-2
v_call: TRBV6-5
cdr3_aa: CASRQGAANYGYTF
cdr3_nt: TGTGCCAGCAGGCAGGGGGCGGCTAACTATGGCTACACCTTC

d_call: TRBD2
clone_size: -
j_call: TRBJ2-2
v_call: TRBV3-1/TRBV3-2
cdr3_aa: CASSLDRPGLAGVTGELFF
cdr3_nt: TGTGCCAGCAGCCTGGATCGACCGGGACTAGCGGGAGTAACAGGGGAGCTGTTTTTT

d_call: -
clone_size: -
j_call: TRBJ2-1
v_call: TRBV7-9
cdr3_aa: CASSLAGDREQFF
cdr3_nt: TGTGCCAGCAGCTTAGCAGGGGATCGTGAGCAGTTCTTC

d_call: TRBD1
clone_size: -
j_call: TRBJ1-1
v_call: TRBV10-1
cdr3_aa: CASSDKDRRREGTEAFF
cdr3_nt: TGCGCCAGCAGTGATAAGGACAGGCGTCGGGAAGGAACTGAAGCTTTCTTT

d_call: TRBD2
clone_size: -
j_call: TRBJ2-5
v_call: TRBV19
cdr3_aa: CASSASGGRRETQYF
cdr3_nt: TGTGCCAGTAGCGCCAGCGGGGGACGAAGGGAGACCCAGTACTTC

d_call: -
clone_size: -
j_call: TRBJ2-3
v_call: TRBV12-3/TRBV12-4
cdr3_aa: CASRGQGLDTQYF
cdr3_nt: TGTGCCAGCAGAGGGCAGGGGTTGGATACGCAGTATTTT

d_call: TRBD1
clone_size: -
j_call: TRBJ2-7
v_call: TRBV6-5
cdr3_aa: CASSYGQGTYEQYF
cdr3_nt: TGTGCCAGCAGTTATGGACAGGGAACCTACGAGCAGTACTTC

d_call: -
clone_size: -
j_call: TRBJ2-1
v_call: TRBV12-5
cdr3_aa: CASGLSSPGKFF
cdr3_nt: TGTGCTAGTGGCCTGTCCTCTCCGGGGAAGTTCTTC

d_call: TRBD2
clone_size: -
j_call: TRBJ2-1
v_call: TRBV6-5
cdr3_aa: CASGLAKNEQFF
cdr3_nt: TGTGCCAGCGGACTAGCGAAGAATGAGCAGTTCTTC

d_call: TRBD1
clone_size: -
j_call: TRBJ1-2
v_call: TRBV19
cdr3_aa: CANYTGVGYTF
cdr3_nt: TGTGCCAATTACACAGGGGTTGGCTACACCTTC

d_call: -
clone_size: once
j_call: TRBJ2-1
v_call: TRBV24-1
cdr3_aa: CATSGRQAGAMNEQFF
cdr3_nt: TGTGCCACCAGTGGACGACAGGCAGGTGCAATGAATGAGCAGTTCTTC

d_call: -
clone_size: -
j_call: TRBJ1-1
v_call: TRBV6-4
cdr3_aa: CASGLQGNTEAFF
cdr3_nt: TGTGCCAGCGGTCTACAGGGGAACACTGAAGCTTTCTTT

d_call: TRBD1
clone_size: -
j_call: TRBJ2-5
v_call: TRBV27
cdr3_aa: CASSLRDRGTETQYF
cdr3_nt: TGTGCCAGCAGTTTACGGGACAGGGGTACGGAGACCCAGTACTTC

d_call: TRBD2
clone_size: -
j_call: TRBJ2-1
v_call: TRBV7-2
cdr3_aa: CASSPPSGIVDNEQFF
cdr3_nt: TGTGCCAGCAGCCCCCCTAGCGGGATAGTCGACAATGAGCAGTTCTTC

d_call: TRBD2
clone_size: once
j_call: TRBJ2-6
v_call: TRBV6-1
cdr3_aa: CASSGIAGGPFGANVLTF
cdr3_nt: TGTGCCAGCAGTGGTATAGCGGGAGGGCCTTTTGGGGCCAACGTCCTGACTTTC

d_call: TRBD1
clone_size: -
j_call: TRBJ2-7
v_call: TRBV6-5
cdr3_aa: CASSAGQGEQYF
cdr3_nt: TGTGCCAGCAGCGCGGGACAGGGTGAGCAGTACTTC

d_call: TRBD2
clone_size: -
j_call: TRBJ2-1
v_call: TRBV4-2
cdr3_aa: CASSQDLGSGSNEQFF
cdr3_nt: TGTGCCAGCAGCCAAGATTTGGGTAGCGGGAGTAATGAGCAGTTCTTC

d_call: -
clone_size: once
j_call: TRBJ1-2
v_call: TRBV19
cdr3_aa: CASSISSTNYGYTF
cdr3_nt: TGTGCCAGTAGTATCTCCAGTACTAACTATGGCTACACCTTC

d_call: -
clone_size: few
j_call: TRBJ2-7
v_call: TRBV19
cdr3_aa: CASSNRQVFGISEQYF
cdr3_nt: TGTGCCAGTAGTAATAGACAGGTTTTTGGTATCTCGGAGCAGTACTTC

d_call: TRBD1
clone_size: -
j_call: TRBJ1-5
v_call: TRBV23-1
cdr3_aa: CASSHTGTGLYWPQHF
cdr3_nt: TGCGCCAGCAGTCACACCGGGACAGGGCTTTATTGGCCCCAGCATTTT

d_call: TRBD2
clone_size: -
j_call: TRBJ2-2
v_call: TRBV13
cdr3_aa: CASSFRTSGNTGELFF
cdr3_nt: TGTGCCAGCAGCTTTCGAACTAGCGGGAACACCGGGGAGCTGTTTTTT

d_call: TRBD1
clone_size: -
j_call: TRBJ2-1
v_call: TRBV9
cdr3_aa: CASSATGGGEQFF
cdr3_nt: TGTGCCAGCAGCGCCACAGGGGGCGGGGAGCAGTTCTTC

d_call: -
clone_size: -
j_call: TRBJ1-1
v_call: TRBV24-1
cdr3_aa: CATSDSREDTEAFF
cdr3_nt: TGTGCCACCAGTGATTCCAGGGAGGACACTGAAGCTTTCTTT

d_call: -
clone_size: -
j_call: TRBJ2-5
v_call: TRBV4-2
cdr3_aa: CASSQLAYQETQYF
cdr3_nt: TGTGCCAGCAGCCAACTAGCCTACCAAGAGACCCAGTACTTC

d_call: TRBD2
clone_size: -
j_call: TRBJ2-1
v_call: TRBV7-3
cdr3_aa: CASSLVSMTSTTYNEQFF
cdr3_nt: TGTGCCAGCAGCTTAGTGAGCATGACTAGCACGACGTACAATGAGCAGTTCTTC

d_call: TRBD1
clone_size: -
j_call: TRBJ1-2
v_call: TRBV7-3
cdr3_aa: CASSLTGGQLLYGYTF
cdr3_nt: TGTGCCAGCAGCTTAACAGGGGGACAGCTCCTCTATGGCTACACCTTC